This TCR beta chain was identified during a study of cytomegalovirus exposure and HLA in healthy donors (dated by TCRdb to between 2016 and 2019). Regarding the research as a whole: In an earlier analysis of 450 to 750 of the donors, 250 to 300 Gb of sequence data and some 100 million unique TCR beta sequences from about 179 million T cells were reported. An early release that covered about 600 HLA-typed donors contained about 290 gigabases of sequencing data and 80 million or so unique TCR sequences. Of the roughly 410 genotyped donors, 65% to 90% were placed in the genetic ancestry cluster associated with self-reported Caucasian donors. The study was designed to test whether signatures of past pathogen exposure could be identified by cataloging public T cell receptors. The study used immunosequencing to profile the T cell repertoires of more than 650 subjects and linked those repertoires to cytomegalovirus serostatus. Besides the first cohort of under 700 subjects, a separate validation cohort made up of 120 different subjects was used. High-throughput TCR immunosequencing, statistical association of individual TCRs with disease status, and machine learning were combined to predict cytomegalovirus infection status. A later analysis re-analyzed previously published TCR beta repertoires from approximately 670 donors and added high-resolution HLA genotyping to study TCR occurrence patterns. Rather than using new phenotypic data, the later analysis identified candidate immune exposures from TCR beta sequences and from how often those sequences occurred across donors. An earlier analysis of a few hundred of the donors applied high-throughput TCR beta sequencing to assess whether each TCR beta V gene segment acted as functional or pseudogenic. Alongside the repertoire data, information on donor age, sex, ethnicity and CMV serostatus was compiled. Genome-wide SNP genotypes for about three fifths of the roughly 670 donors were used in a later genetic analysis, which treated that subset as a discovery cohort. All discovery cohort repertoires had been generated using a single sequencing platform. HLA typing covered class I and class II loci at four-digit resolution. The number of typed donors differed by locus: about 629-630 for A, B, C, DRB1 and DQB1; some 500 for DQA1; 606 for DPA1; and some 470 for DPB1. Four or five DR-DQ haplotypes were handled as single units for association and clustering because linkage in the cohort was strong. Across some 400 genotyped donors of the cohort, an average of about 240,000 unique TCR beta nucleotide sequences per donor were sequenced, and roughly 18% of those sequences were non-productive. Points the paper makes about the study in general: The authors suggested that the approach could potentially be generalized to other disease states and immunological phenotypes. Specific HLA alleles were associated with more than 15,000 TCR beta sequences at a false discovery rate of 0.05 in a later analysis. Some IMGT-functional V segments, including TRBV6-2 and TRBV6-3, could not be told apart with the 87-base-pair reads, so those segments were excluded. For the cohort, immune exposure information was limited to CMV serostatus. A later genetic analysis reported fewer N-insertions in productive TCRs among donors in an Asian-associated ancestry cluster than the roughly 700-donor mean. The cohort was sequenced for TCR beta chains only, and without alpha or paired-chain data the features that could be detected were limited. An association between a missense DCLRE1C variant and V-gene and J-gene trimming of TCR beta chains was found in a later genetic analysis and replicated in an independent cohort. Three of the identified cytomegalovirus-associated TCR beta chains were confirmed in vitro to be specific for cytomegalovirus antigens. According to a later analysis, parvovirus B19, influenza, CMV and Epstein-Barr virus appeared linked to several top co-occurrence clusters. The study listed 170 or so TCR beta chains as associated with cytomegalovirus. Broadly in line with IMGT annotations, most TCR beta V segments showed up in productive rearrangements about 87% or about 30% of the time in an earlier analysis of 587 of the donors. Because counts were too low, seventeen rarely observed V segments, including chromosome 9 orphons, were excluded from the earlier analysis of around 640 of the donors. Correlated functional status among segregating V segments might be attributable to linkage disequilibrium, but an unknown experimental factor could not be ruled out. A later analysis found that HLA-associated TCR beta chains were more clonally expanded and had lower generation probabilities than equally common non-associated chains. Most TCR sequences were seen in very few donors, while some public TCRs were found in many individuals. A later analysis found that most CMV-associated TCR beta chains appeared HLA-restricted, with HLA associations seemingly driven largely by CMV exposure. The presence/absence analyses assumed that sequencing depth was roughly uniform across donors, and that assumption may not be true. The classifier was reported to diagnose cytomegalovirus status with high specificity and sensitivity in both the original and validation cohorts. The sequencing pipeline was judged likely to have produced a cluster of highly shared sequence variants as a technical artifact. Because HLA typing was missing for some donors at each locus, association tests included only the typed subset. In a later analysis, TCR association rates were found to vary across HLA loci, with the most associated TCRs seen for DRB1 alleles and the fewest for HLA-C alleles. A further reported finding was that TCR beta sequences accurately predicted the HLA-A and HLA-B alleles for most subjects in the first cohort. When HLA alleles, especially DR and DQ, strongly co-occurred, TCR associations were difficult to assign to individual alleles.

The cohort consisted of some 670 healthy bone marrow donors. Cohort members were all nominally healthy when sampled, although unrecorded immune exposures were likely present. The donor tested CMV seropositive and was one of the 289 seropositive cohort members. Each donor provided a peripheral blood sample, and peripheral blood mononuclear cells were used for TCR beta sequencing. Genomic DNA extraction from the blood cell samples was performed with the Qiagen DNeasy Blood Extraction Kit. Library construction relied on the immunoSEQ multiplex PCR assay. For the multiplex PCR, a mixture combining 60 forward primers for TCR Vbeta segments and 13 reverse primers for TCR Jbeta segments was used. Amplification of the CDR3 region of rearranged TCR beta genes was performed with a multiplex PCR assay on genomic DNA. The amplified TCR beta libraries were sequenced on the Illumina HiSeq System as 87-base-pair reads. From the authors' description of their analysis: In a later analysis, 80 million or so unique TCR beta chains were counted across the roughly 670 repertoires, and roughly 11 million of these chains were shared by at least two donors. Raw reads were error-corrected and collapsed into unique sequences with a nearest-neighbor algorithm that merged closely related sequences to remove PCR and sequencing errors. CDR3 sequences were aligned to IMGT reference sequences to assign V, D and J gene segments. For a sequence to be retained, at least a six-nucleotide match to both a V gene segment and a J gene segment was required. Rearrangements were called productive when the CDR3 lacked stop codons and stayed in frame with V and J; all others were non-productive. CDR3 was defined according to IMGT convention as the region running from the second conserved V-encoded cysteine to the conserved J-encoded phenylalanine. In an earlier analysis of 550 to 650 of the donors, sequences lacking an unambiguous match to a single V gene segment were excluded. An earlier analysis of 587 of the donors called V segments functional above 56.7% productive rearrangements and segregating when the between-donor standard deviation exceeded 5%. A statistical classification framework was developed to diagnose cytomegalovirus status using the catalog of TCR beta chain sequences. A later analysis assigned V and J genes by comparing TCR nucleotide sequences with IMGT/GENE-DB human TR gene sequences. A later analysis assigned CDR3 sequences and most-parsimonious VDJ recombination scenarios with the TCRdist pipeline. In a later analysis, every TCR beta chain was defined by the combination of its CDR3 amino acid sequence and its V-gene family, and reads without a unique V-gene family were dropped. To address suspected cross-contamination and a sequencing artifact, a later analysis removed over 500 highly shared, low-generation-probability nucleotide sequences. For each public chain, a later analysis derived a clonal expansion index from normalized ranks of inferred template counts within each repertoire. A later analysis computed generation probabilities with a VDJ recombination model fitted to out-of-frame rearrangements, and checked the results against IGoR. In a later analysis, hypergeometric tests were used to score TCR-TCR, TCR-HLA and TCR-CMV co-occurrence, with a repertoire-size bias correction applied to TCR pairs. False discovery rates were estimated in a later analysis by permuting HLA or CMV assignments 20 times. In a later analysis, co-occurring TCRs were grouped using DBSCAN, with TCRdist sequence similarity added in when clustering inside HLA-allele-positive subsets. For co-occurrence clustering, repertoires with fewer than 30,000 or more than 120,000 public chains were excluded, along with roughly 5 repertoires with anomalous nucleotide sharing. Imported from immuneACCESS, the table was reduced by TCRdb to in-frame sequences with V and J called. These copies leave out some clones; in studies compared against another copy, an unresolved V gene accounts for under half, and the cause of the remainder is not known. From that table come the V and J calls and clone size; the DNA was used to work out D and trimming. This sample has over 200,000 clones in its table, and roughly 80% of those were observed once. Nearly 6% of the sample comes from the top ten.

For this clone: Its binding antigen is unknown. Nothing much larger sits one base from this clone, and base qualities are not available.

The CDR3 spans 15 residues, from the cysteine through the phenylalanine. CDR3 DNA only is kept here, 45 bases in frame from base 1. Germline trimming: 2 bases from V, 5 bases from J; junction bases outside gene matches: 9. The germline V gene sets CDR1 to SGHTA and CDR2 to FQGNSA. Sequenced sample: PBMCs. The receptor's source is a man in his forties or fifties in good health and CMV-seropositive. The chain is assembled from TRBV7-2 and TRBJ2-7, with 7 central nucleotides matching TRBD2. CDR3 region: CASSLFGGSNDEQYF. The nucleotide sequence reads TGTGCCAGCAGCTTATTTGGCGGGAGTAACGACGAGCAGTACTTC.